The T cell receptor beta chain under discussion was sequenced for a study of T-cell memory formation after mild COVID-19. Study overall: The two donors had largely donor-specific TCR clusters.

This CDR3 is 15 amino acids long. Germline CDR1 SGHRS, CDR2 YFSETQ. For this clonotype: Its specificity is not known. An end of the junction differs from the germline gene, which may be a read error.

TCRalpha and TCRbeta libraries used 5'RACE with constant-segment primers and UMIs. TCRdb independently ran MiXCR on the 5' RACE reads; one entry per CDR3 protein. The sample consists of some 490,000 distinct CDR3 sequences, around a sixth of them appearing once. Study-level points and caveats: Prior to infection, memory already included some responding clones, suggesting cross-reactive memory joined.

The V and J genes are TRBV5-1 and TRBJ2-5, with TRBD1 matching over 9 bases. This sequence was found in an adult woman who had mild COVID-19 (a few samples of this study predate the infection). Cell type and time point are not known. The sample taken for sequencing was PBMCs or a T cell subset sorted from them (not recorded which). DNA of the CDR3: TGCGCCAGCAGCTTAAGGACAGGGGCCCAAGATACCCAGTACTTC. It codes for CASSLRTGAQDTQYF.